This T cell receptor beta chain was captured in a study of control samples from healthy donors and cancer patients (dated by TCRdb to 2019 to 2021). Library preparation used the immunoSEQ multiplex PCR assay. The immuneACCESS repertoire file appears here via TCRdb, limited to in-frame rearrangements. These files lack a portion of the clones; in checked studies, under half of the deficit traces to unresolved V genes, and the cause of the others is not known. This sample lists around 140,000 clones; under 90% were detected once. The ten largest clones take up about 7.9% of the sample. For CDR1 and CDR2, the germline V gene lists SGHVS and FQNEAQ. The V end loses 3 bases and the J end loses 3 bases, and a stretch of 12 bases separates them. From cysteine to phenylalanine, the CDR3 is 14 amino acids long. This entry keeps only the CDR3 DNA: 42 bases, framed from base 1. Remarks on this clone: Its binding antigen is unknown. The record has no base qualities; no much larger clone is one base away.

Input material: PBMCs. The rearranged segments are TRBV7-8 and TRBJ2-7; the D segment is perhaps TRBD1 or TRBD2, each sharing 5 matched bases. The source of this sequence is a man aged 50-59 years with head and neck cancer. Here the CDR3 is given as CASSFSRGRYEQYF. The DNA sequence is as follows: TGTGCCAGCAGCTTCTCCCGGGGACGCTACGAGCAGTACTTC.